A selection of T cell receptor beta chains follows, all from one sample in a study of blood T cell repertoires in COVID-19. Here immunoSEQ multiplex PCR was the method, and the copy in TCRdb shows in-frame clones only, minus some. The sample carries about 160,000 clones, 70% to 85% recorded once. Sample: peripheral blood. The receptors were sampled from a woman at least 80 years old with acute or convalescent COVID-19. Both conserved end residues are trimmed from each CDR3.

>TRBV6-5|TRBJ1-6
ASSPTWTGNSPLH
>TRBV7-2|TRBJ2-3
ASSLPLAGGGSTDTQY
>TRBV2|TRBJ2-5
ASSTDRGHQY
>TRBV9|TRBJ1-2
ASSVASGYNYGYT
>TRBV7-9|TRBJ2-3
ASSSGRAGPDTDTQY
>TRBV7-8|TRBJ2-1
ASSLGTSEYYNEQF
>TRBV21-1|TRBJ1-2
ASSKKGTDRFYGYT
>TRBV5-5|TRBJ1-5
ASSLGPGNSNQPQH
>TRBV6-5|TRBJ1-4
ASTRSPATNEKLF
>TRBV9|TRBJ1-3
ASSPGRSGNTIY
>TRBV27|TRBJ2-1
ASSLIQGSIYNEQF
>TRBV5-6|TRBJ2-3
ASSLLGETSGTSDTQY
>TRBV29-1|TRBJ1-2
SAVLGQGTVYGYT
>TRBV6-6|TRBJ1-3
ASSRGRDRNTIY
>TRBV5-5|TRBJ1-3
ASSSLSPGNTIY
>TRBV4-1|TRBJ1-5
ASSPNRGGQPQH
>TRBV18|TRBJ2-2
ASSPYRDSTITGELF
>TRBV5-8|TRBJ2-3
ASSWRGALVAQY
>TRBV7-2|TRBJ2-7
ASSSQGYEQY
>TRBV10-1|TRBJ1-1
ASRAGALNTEAF
>TRBV12-3/TRBV12-4|TRBJ1-5
ASSLYRNQPQH
>TRBV19|TRBJ2-7
ASSISYTGTGSEQY